This TCR beta chain was profiled in a study of T cell repertoires in cytomegalovirus infection. A remark on this clonotype: Its antigen is not known.

This CDR3 comprises 12 residues. Deletions cut 6 bases from V and 6 bases from J, with 9 bases between. Each CDR3 protein gets one entry after TCRdb re-called the reads with MiXCR. Here the sample spans about 920,000 distinct CDR3 sequences, around 30% being singletons. This clonotype was obtained from a human donor in good health (CMV status not recorded). Some clones in this sample may be carry-over from other donors' samples. The sample was cultured CD8+ T cells from PBMCs, taken from culture after CMV antigen stimulation. The chain recombines TRBV12-3 or TRBV12-4 with TRBJ1-5, with unresolved D. The CDR3 here is CASRTGIQPQHF. The CDR3 DNA reads TGTGCCAGCAGGACCGGGATTCAGCCCCAGCATTTT.